A selection of T cell receptor beta chains follows, all from one sample in a study of T cell responses to AZD1222 COVID-19 vaccine. The repertoire was sequenced with immunoSEQ multiplex PCR; TCRdb's copy has only in-frame clones and lacks some. The sample has around 130,000 clones, 75% to 95% seen once. Sequenced material: peripheral blood, taken 28 days after the second dose of the MenACWY control vaccine. These receptor sequences come from an adult who received the MenACWY meningococcal vaccine as a control. Each CDR3 is given with its conserved first and last residue. D genes are given only for firm matches.

len	v_gene	j_gene	d_gene	CDR3nt	CDR3aa
14	TRBV11-2	TRBJ1-3	TRBD1	TGTGCCAGCAGCTGGGACAGCTCTGGAAACACCATATATTTT	CASSWDSSGNTIYF
17	TRBV5-1	TRBJ1-1	-	TGCGCCAGCAGCTCATTGTACCGCGCACAGGGGAACACTGAAGCTTTCTTT	CASSSLYRAQGNTEAFF
15	TRBV27	TRBJ2-7	-	TGTGCCAGCAGTTTAGCGGGGGCTAAGGCCTACGAGCAGTACTTC	CASSLAGAKAYEQYF
15	TRBV3-1/TRBV3-2	TRBJ2-7	TRBD2	TGTGCCAGCAGCCACAGACTAGCGGGAGAAAACGAGCAGTACTTC	CASSHRLAGENEQYF
16	TRBV5-6	TRBJ2-3	TRBD2	TGTGCCAGCAGCCCGGGACTAGCGGGGGGCGGGGATACGCAGTATTTT	CASSPGLAGGGDTQYF
16	TRBV6-1	TRBJ2-1	TRBD2	TGTGCCAGCAGTGAACCCCTAGCGGGAGAACGCAATGAGCAGTTCTTC	CASSEPLAGERNEQFF
15	TRBV6-5	TRBJ1-3	-	TGTGCCAGCATGATACAGGGTATAGCTGGAAACACCATATATTTT	CASMIQGIAGNTIYF
14	TRBV7-2	TRBJ1-2	-	TGTGCCAGCAGCTTAGGGGGGGGCGACTATGGCTACACCTTC	CASSLGGGDYGYTF
16	TRBV11-2	TRBJ1-2	-	TGTGCCAGCAGCTTAGGAGAGATGTTTACAGAGTATGGCTACACCTTC	CASSLGEMFTEYGYTF
18	TRBV7-2	TRBJ2-7	TRBD2	TGTGCCAGCAGCCCACGAAACCCCCTCCTAGCGGGGGCCTACGAGCAGTACTTC	CASSPRNPLLAGAYEQYF
13	TRBV12-3/TRBV12-4	TRBJ1-3	-	TGTGCCAGCAGTTCCAGATCTGGAAACACCATATATTTT	CASSSRSGNTIYF